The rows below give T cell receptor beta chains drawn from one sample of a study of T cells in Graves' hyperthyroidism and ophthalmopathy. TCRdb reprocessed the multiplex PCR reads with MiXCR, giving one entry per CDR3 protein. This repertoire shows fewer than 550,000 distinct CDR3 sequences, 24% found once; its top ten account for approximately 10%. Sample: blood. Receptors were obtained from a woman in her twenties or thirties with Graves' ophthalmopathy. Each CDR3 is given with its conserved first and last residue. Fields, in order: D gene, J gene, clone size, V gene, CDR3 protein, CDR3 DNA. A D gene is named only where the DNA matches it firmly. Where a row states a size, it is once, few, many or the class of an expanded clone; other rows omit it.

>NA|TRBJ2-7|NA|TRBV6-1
CASTLPGNYEQYF
TGTGCCAGCACCCTCCCGGGGAACTACGAGCAGTACTTC
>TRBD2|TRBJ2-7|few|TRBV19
CASSAQRGFYEQYF
TGTGCCAGTAGCGCCCAGCGGGGGTTCTACGAGCAGTACTTC
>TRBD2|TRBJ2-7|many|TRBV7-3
CASSLNTLGGEQYF
TGTGCCAGCAGCTTAAACACCCTCGGGGGGGAGCAGTACTTC
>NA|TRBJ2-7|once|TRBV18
CASSEGQKQYF
TGTGCCAGCTCAGAAGGACAGAAGCAGTACTTC
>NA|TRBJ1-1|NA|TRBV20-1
CSATRTANTEAFF
TGCAGTGCTACCCGGACAGCTAACACTGAAGCTTTCTTT
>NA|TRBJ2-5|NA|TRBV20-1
CSATRDFQETQYF
TGCAGTGCTACTCGGGACTTTCAGGAGACCCAGTACTTC
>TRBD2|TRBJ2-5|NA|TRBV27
CASSGGLAATQYF
TGTGCCAGCAGTGGGGGACTAGCGGCGACCCAGTACTTC
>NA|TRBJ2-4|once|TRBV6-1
CASSEKSRPLGLAKNIQYF
TGTGCCAGCAGCGAAAAATCAAGACCACTGGGTTTAGCCAAAAACATTCAGTACTTC
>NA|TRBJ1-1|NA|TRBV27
CASSWGAMNTEAFF
TGTGCCAGCAGTTGGGGGGCGATGAACACTGAAGCTTTCTTT
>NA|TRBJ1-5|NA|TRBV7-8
CASSAGAEQPQHF
TGTGCCAGCAGCGCAGGGGCCGAGCAGCCCCAGCATTTT
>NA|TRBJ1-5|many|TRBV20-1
CSARDRERGTEPQHF
TGCAGTGCTAGAGATCGGGAGAGGGGTACGGAGCCCCAGCATTTT
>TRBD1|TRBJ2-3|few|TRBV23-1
CASTFYLPQGQGITDTQYF
TGCGCCAGCACCTTTTACCTACCTCAGGGACAGGGAATCACAGATACGCAGTATTTT
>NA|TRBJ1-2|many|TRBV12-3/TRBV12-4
CASTKQGRVYGYTF
TGTGCCAGCACCAAACAGGGACGGGTCTATGGCTACACCTTC
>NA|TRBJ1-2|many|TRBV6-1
CASSGQEYGYTF
TGTGCCAGCAGTGGACAGGAATATGGCTACACCTTC
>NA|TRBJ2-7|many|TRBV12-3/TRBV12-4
CASSDSNYEQYF
TGTGCCAGCAGCGACAGTAACTACGAGCAGTACTTC
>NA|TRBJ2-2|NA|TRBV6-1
CASSDTVETGELFF
TGTGCCAGCAGCGACACGGTGGAGACCGGGGAGCTGTTTTTT
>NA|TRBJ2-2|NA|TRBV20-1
CSARAQGNTGELFF
TGCAGTGCTAGAGCACAGGGTAACACCGGGGAGCTGTTTTTT
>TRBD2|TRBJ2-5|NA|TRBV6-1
CASSSKRGGPKTQYF
TGTGCCAGCAGCTCAAAGCGGGGGGGCCCTAAGACCCAGTACTTC
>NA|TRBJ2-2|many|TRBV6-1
CASFEGANTGELFF
TGTGCCAGCTTCGAGGGCGCGAACACCGGGGAGCTGTTTTTT
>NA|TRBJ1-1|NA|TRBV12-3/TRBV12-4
CASSLEARVRTEAFF
TGTGCCAGCAGTTTAGAGGCCAGGGTTAGGACTGAAGCTTTCTTT
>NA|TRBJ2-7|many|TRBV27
CASSLSTGREQYF
TGTGCCAGCAGTTTATCAACAGGGCGCGAGCAGTACTTC
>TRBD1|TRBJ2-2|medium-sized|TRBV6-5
CASSYSWGQGTGELFF
TGTGCCAGCAGTTACTCCTGGGGACAGGGGACCGGGGAGCTGTTTTTT
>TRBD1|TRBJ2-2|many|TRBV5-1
CASSAPDRVRPRSDGTGELFF
TGCGCCAGCAGCGCCCCCGACAGGGTCCGACCCAGAAGTGACGGCACCGGGGAGCTGTTTTTT
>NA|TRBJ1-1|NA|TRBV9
CASSVSRGTEAFF
TGTGCCAGCAGCGTCTCCCGGGGTACTGAAGCTTTCTTT
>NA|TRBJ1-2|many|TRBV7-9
CASSPKGDYGYTF
TGTGCCAGCAGTCCTAAGGGAGACTATGGCTACACCTTC
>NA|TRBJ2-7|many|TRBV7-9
CASAGVQASEQYF
TGTGCCAGCGCAGGGGTTCAGGCCTCCGAGCAGTACTTC
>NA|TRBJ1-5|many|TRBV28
CASSLDRNNQPQHF
TGTGCCAGCAGTCTAGACAGGAACAATCAGCCCCAGCATTTT
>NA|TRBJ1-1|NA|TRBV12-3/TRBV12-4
CASSSVGGGAGGGEAFF
TGTGCCAGCAGCTCAGTAGGCGGGGGCGCGGGGGGCGGTGAAGCTTTCTTT
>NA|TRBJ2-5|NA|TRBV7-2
CASTAAQETQYF
TGTGCCAGCACAGCAGCACAAGAGACCCAGTACTTC
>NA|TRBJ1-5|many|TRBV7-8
CASSAKVNQPQHF
TGTGCCAGCAGCGCCAAAGTTAATCAGCCCCAGCATTTT
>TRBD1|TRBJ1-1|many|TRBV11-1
CASSIRTGALNTEAFF
TGTGCCAGCAGCATACGGACAGGGGCCTTGAACACTGAAGCTTTCTTT
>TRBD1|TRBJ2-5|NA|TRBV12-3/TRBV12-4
CASSSGQGTQYF
TGTGCCAGCAGTTCCGGACAGGGGACCCAGTACTTC
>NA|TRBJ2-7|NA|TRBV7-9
CASSGIHYEQYF
TGTGCCAGCAGCGGGATTCACTACGAGCAGTACTTC
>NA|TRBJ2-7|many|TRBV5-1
CASSLETWTYEQYF
TGCGCCAGCAGCTTAGAGACATGGACCTACGAGCAGTACTTC
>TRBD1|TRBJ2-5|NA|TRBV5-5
CASSLLFGTVETQYF
TGTGCCAGCAGCTTGTTGTTCGGGACAGTAGAGACCCAGTACTTC